The clone carrying this T cell receptor (beta chain) was detected many times. The data belong to a study of metastatic and nonmetastatic thyroid tumors. Trimming shortened V by 1 base and J by 7 bases, and 8 bases separated the two germline ends. The CDR3 sequence is 12 residues long. Thyroid surgery was performed in patients who had received no treatment beforehand. From the PCR reads, TCRdb re-called clones with MiXCR. This table has tens of thousands of clones, over 15% appearing once. The TCR originated in a male donor with papillary thyroid cancer or a benign thyroid nodule (not recorded which). Some clones in this sample may be carry-over from other donors' samples. V and J are TRBV12-3 or TRBV12-4 and TRBJ2-7; D not resolved. Sequencing input: blood. The CDR3 DNA follows: TGTGCCAGCAGTTTAGGTTCGGGTGAGCAGTACTTC. This translates into CASSLGSGEQYF.